The next 8 T cell receptor beta chains were all read from a single sample in a study of blood T cell repertoires in COVID-19. Profiling relied on immunoSEQ multiplex PCR, and the TCRdb table lists in-frame clones only, not all of them. The repertoire consists of about 300,000 clones, with around nine tenths occurring once and the leading ten covering roughly 1.1%. The sample was PBMCs or T cells enriched from blood (not recorded which). The receptors stem from a woman in her twenties or thirties who had recovered from COVID-19.

This sequence joins TRBV29-1 and TRBJ1-1; a weak D match, TRBD1 (5 bases). The CDR3 consists of 15 residues. Trimming cost V 4 bases and J 2 bases, with 17 bases left between them. Germline V lookup: CDR1 SQVTM, CDR2 ANQGSEA. CDR3 in amino acids: CSVGGQRWLNTEAFF. CDR3 nucleotide sequence: TGCAGCGTTGGCGGACAACGATGGTTAAACACTGAAGCTTTCTTT. Based on the CDR3 plus reference TRBV29-1 and TRBJ1-1, the full variable domain is SAVISQKPSRDICQRGTSLTIQCQVDSQVTMMFWYRQQPGQSLTLIATANQGSEATYESGFVIDKFPISRPNLTFSTLTVSNMSPEDSSIYLCSVGGQRWLNTEAFFGQGTRLTVV.

V gene TRBV9 combines with J gene TRBJ1-4; 9 nucleotides match TRBD1. CDR1 is SGDLS, CDR2 YYNGEE, per germline. This CDR3 has 14 amino acids. The J segment lost 8 bases and the V segment lost 1 base, leaving 3 bases of the junction unmatched. The CDR3 sequence: CASSVTGGAEKLFF. For the CDR3, the DNA is TGTGCCAGCAGCGTAACAGGGGGCGCGGAAAAACTGTTTTTT.

This clone has a single count. The chain links TRBV5-4 to TRBJ1-2, with TRBD1 matching over 7 bases. Germline lookup yields CDR1 SGHNT and CDR2 YYREEE (reference sequence). V shed 4 bases, J shed 4 bases, and the junction held 7 bases outside the gene matches. There are 14 residues in the CDR3. This CDR3 reads CASSIGQEIYGYTF. The CDR3 DNA reads TGTGCCAGCAGCATAGGACAGGAGATCTATGGCTACACCTTC. Full variable domain (outside the CDR3, taken from reference TRBV5-4 and TRBJ1-2): ETGVTQSPTHLIKTRGQQVTLRCSSQSGHNTVSWYQQALGQGPQFIFQYYREEENGRGNFPPRFSGLQFPNYSSELNVNALELDDSALYLCASSIGQEIYGYTFGSGTRLTVV.

The chain carries TRBV18 and TRBJ1-5; D may be TRBD1 (5 bases). The CDR3 extends over 17 amino acids. From germline, CDR1 is KGHSH and CDR2 LQKENI. The ends were cut back, 0 bases at V and 0 bases at J, with 12 bases in the middle. Here the CDR3 DNA reads TGTGCCAGCTCACCACCGGGGGGTGGCGTTAGCAATCAGCCCCAGCATTTT. As protein: CASSPPGGGVSNQPQHF.

The V gene is TRBV30, the J gene TRBJ1-1; D remains ambiguous. Germline CDR1 GTSNPN, CDR2 SVGIG (reference sequence). Trimming removed 3 bases from V and 3 bases from J, with 11 bases in between. The CDR3 is 13 amino acids. In DNA, the CDR3 is TGTGCCTGGAGCGCAGAGGCGGACACTGAAGCTTTCTTT. This sequence encodes CAWSAEADTEAFF.

This chain connects TRBV11-2 to TRBJ2-3; possible D gene TRBD2, 5 bases. Looked up from germline, CDR1 is SGHAT and CDR2 is FQNNGV. The CDR3 totals 14 residues. The V gene lost 5 bases and the J gene lost 6 bases, with 15 bases spanning the gap. The CDR3 protein is CASSLEVGRDTQYF. In nucleotides, the CDR3 is TGTGCCAGCAGCCTGGAGGTGGGTCGGGATACGCAGTATTTT.

This clone appeared a few times. The genes are TRBV7-9 and TRBJ2-7; D not resolved. Germline loops: CDR1 SEHNR, CDR2 FQNEAQ (reference sequence). This CDR3 region has 13 residues. Trimming removed 5 bases from V and 6 bases from J, with 14 bases in between. CDR3 region: CASSPAVVAEQYF. The DNA of the CDR3 is TGTGCCAGCAGCCCCGCTGTAGTAGCCGAGCAGTACTTC.

The chain has TRBV3-1 (or the pseudogene TRBV3-2) and TRBJ2-2, with 7 positions matching TRBD1. The CDR3 loop spans 15 amino acids. V trimming: 4 bases; J trimming: 4 bases; junction bases outside the gene matches: 6. The germline V gene has CDR1 LGHDT and CDR2 YNNKEL (reference sequence). CDR3 DNA sequence: TGTGCCAGCAGCCTCCGACAGGGCCCCACCGGGGAGCTGTTTTTT. Its protein is CASSLRQGPTGELFF.